A single sample gave rise to the 19 T cell receptor beta chains below, sequenced in a study of blood T cell repertoires in COVID-19. The table came from immunoSEQ multiplex PCR; TCRdb's copy has only in-frame clones and leaves some out. The sample holds approximately 150,000 clones, less than 90% seen once. Sequenced sample: peripheral blood. Receptors originate from a man aged 25-45 years with COVID-19, enrolled during active disease.

The rearrangement joins TRBV19 to TRBJ2-5; 13 bases align to TRBD2. V lost 8 bases, J lost 4 bases, and 7 bases stayed unmatched. CDR3 length: 15 residues. CDR1 and CDR2 (germline): LNHDA, SQIVND (reference sequence). CDR3: CASGGLAGARETQYF. CDR3 in DNA: TGTGCCAGTGGAGGACTAGCGGGAGCCAGAGAGACCCAGTACTTC.

V gene TRBV10-1 combines with J gene TRBJ1-5, with 9 bases that match TRBD1. Germline lookup yields CDR1 WNHNN and CDR2 SYGVQD (reference sequence). The V gene end was trimmed by 8 bases and the J gene end by 5 bases; junction bases not matched to a gene: 10. The CDR3 loop spans 15 amino acids. Written as DNA, the CDR3 is TGCGCCAGCTCTTCGGGACAGGGAAAATATCAGCCCCAGCATTTT. Its protein product is CASSSGQGKYQPQHF.

The CDR3 DNA reads as TGTGCCAGTAGGGCCGACAGGGGGCGGAACACTGAAGCTTTCTTT. This codes for CASRADRGRNTEAFF. The chain has TRBV19 and TRBJ1-1; TRBD1 aligns across 10 bases. The CDR3 is made up of 15 amino acids. The V gene's germline CDR1 is LNHDA and CDR2 SQIVND (reference sequence). V trimming: 6 bases; J trimming: 1 base; junction bases outside the gene matches: 5.

The rearrangement uses TRBV27 and TRBJ2-2; 10 nucleotides agree with TRBD2. Per the germline V gene, CDR1 is MNHEY and CDR2 is SMNVEV (reference sequence). J gave up 15 bases and V 10 bases, and 17 bases lay outside the gene matches. CDR3 size: 14 residues. DNA for the CDR3: TGTGCCACCAAGGCTAGCGGGAGTAATCTGAGGGTGTTTTTT. This translates into CATKASGSNLRVFF.

The chain joins TRBV27 to TRBJ2-1; 7 positions agree with TRBD1. The V gene's germline CDR1 is MNHEY and CDR2 SMNVEV (reference sequence). The CDR3 length is 15 residues. V shed 4 bases, J shed 2 bases, and the junction held 5 bases outside the gene matches. CDR3: CASSSDREAYNEQFF. CDR3 DNA: TGTGCCAGCAGTTCTGACAGGGAAGCCTACAATGAGCAGTTCTTC.

The genes are TRBV5-5 and TRBJ1-4, with TRBD1 as a possible D gene (6 bases). The CDR3 is 15 residues long. The ends were cut back, 5 bases at V and 8 bases at J, with 19 bases in the middle. Germline loops: CDR1 SGHKS, CDR2 YYEKEE (reference sequence). The CDR3 bases are TGTGCCAGCAGAAGAAAGGGGGACCTGGGGGAAAAACTGTTTTTT. It is translated as CASRRKGDLGEKLFF.

The chain is built from TRBV11-2 and TRBJ2-4, with D possibly matching TRBD2 (5 bases). The CDR3 extends over 16 amino acids. Trimming left V 5 bases short and J 3 bases short, with 17 bases between. Looked up from germline, CDR1 is SGHAT and CDR2 is FQNNGV. CDR3 protein: CASSPYRDGLKNIQYF. CDR3 sequence (DNA): TGTGCCAGCAGCCCCTATCGGGATGGACTCAAAAACATTCAGTACTTC.

V and J are TRBV28 and TRBJ2-4; 7 bases are a match to TRBD1. The V and J ends lost 6 bases and 1 base, in that order; junction bases with no gene match: 3. CDR3 length: 14 amino acids. Per germline, CDR1 MDHEN and CDR2 SYDVKM. CDR3 in DNA: TGTGCCAGCAGACAGGGGATGGCCAAAAACATTCAGTACTTC. This translates into CASRQGMAKNIQYF.

V is TRBV7-2 and J is TRBJ2-5; D remains unclear. Germline V lookup: CDR1 SGHTA, CDR2 FQGNSA. The CDR3 extends over 13 amino acids. V gave up 4 bases and J gave up 0 bases, with 6 bases separating them. The CDR3 nucleotides read TGTGCCAGCAGCTCTAGTAACCAAGAGACCCAGTACTTC. The encoded protein is CASSSSNQETQYF.

J is TRBJ1-1 and V is TRBV6-1, with TRBD1 matching over 7 bases. The germline V gene has CDR1 MNHNS and CDR2 SASEGT. There are 17 residues in the CDR3. After removal of 3 bases from V and 0 bases from J, the junction contained 10 bases not matched to a gene. CDR3 sequence: CASSDPRQGTVNTEAFF. The CDR3 nucleotides are TGTGCCAGCAGTGACCCGCGACAGGGAACGGTGAACACTGAAGCTTTCTTT.

The rearrangement uses TRBV6-5 and TRBJ2-3; no firm D call. Trimming stripped 6 bases from V and 4 bases from J, with 8 bases between. This CDR3 spans 12 amino acids. CDR1 is MNHEY, CDR2 SVGAGI, per germline. The DNA of the CDR3 is TGTGCCAGCAGGTTTGTCTCAGATACGCAGTATTTT. Translated: CASRFVSDTQYF.

The CDR3 loop is CASSLGDMRSNQPQHF. The CDR3 DNA reads as TGCGCCAGCAGCTTGGGGGACATGAGGAGCAATCAGCCCCAGCATTTT. The chain couples TRBV5-1 to TRBJ1-5, with D perhaps matching TRBD1 (6 bases). Trimming shortened V by 0 bases and J by 1 base, and 11 bases separated the two germline ends. Germline V gene sequence: CDR1 SGHRS, CDR2 YFSETQ. The CDR3 contains 16 residues.

The CDR3 bases are TGCGCCAGCAGCTTGGACGGACAGGGACCTGAAGCTTTCTTT. Translation: CASSLDGQGPEAFF. This sequence joins TRBV5-1 and TRBJ1-1; 8 positions agree with TRBD1. From germline, CDR1 is SGHRS and CDR2 YFSETQ. Trimming removed 0 bases from V and 6 bases from J; junction bases left unmatched: 4. This CDR3 has 14 amino acids.

The CDR3 sequence: CASSQRIFSGSSSDEQFF. CDR3 DNA sequence: TGTGCCAGCAGCCAACGTATCTTTAGCGGGAGCTCCTCCGATGAGCAGTTCTTC. This chain uses TRBV4-2 with TRBJ2-1, with 9 bases aligning to TRBD2. From germline, CDR1 is LGHNA and CDR2 YNFKEQ. This CDR3 comprises 18 residues. The ends lost 2 bases at V and 8 bases at J; junction bases unmatched: 16.

The V and J genes are TRBV30 and TRBJ2-7, with 7 bases fitting TRBD2. Germline CDR1 GTSNPN, CDR2 SVGIG (reference sequence). Trimming at V came to 4 bases and at J to 3 bases, leaving 9 bases not matched to a gene. This CDR3 is 14 amino acids long. The chain's CDR3 is CAWTNTSEFYEQYF. The DNA for the CDR3 is TGTGCCTGGACCAATACTAGCGAATTCTACGAGCAGTACTTC.

This chain links TRBV4-1 with TRBJ2-2; a possible D gene is TRBD1 (6 bases). V was pared by 0 bases and J by 6 bases, with 11 bases between. This CDR3 is built from 15 residues. The germline CDR1 and CDR2 sequences are MGHRA and YSYEKL. The CDR3 DNA reads TGCGCCAGCAGCCAAGATCCTGAGGGGGCCGGGGAGCTGTTTTTT. It codes for CASSQDPEGAGELFF.

The CDR3 region is CASREGGGDEQFF. The CDR3, as DNA: TGTGCCAGCAGGGAGGGAGGAGGGGATGAGCAGTTCTTC. The rearrangement links TRBV6-6 to TRBJ2-1, with a weak D call TRBD2 (6 bases). Per the germline V gene, CDR1 is MNHNY and CDR2 is SVGAGI (reference sequence). This CDR3 has 13 residues. Between the trimmed V and J ends, which lost 6 bases and 8 bases, there was a span of 14 bases.

The chain is built from TRBV21-1 and TRBJ2-2; the table's D call TRBD2 went unverified against the DNA. TRBV21-1 is classified as a pseudogene. The CDR3 runs 15 residues. CDR3 DNA: TGTGCCAGCAGCACAGGCGGGAGACTGGGCGGGGAGCTGTTTTTT. It yields the protein CASSTGGRLGGELFF.

This sequence joins TRBV28 and TRBJ2-3; D is possibly TRBD2 (5 bases). V dropped 8 bases and J dropped 0 bases, with 15 bases sitting between them. The CDR3 has 15 amino acids. Germline CDR1 and CDR2: MDHEN and SYDVKM. The CDR3 DNA is TGTGCCAGCGCGGGTTGGGCAGCTAGCACAGATACGCAGTATTTT. It specifies CASAGWAASTDTQYF.